This record concerns one TCR beta chain sequence. What it binds is unknown. Time point given: patch test 3, about 24 weeks after DPC sensitization. Treatment indicated: therapeutic diphenylcyclopropenone sensitization with weekly scalp DPC. Alopecia patients, 18 to 70 years old and DPC-suitable, served as donors. Total RNA was isolated from unfractionated whole blood. V shed 4 bases and J 0 bases; nucleotides not matched to a gene: 7. Per the germline V gene, CDR1 is MNHEY and CDR2 is SMNVEV (reference sequence). The CDR3 contains 17 residues. MiXCR was run by TCRdb on the RACE reads, yielding one entry per CDR3 protein. The sample lists 80,000 to 100,000 distinct CDR3 sequences; roughly 27% were seen once. These data originate in a study of human T cells and chemical hapten exposure. Whole-study findings and limits: Significantly more large CDR3 similarity clusters arose among expanded TCRs than among controls.

The input for sequencing was whole blood, taken in connection with sensitization to the hapten diphenylcyclopropenone (DPC). The V gene is TRBV27, the J gene TRBJ2-3, with 10 bases identical to TRBD2. This clonotype originated in a man between 35 and 55 years old with alopecia areata. Some clones in this sample may be carry-over from other donors' samples. CDR3 sequence reads: CASSSLLAGKSTDTQYF. In DNA, the CDR3 is TGTGCCAGCAGTTCATTACTAGCGGGAAAGAGCACAGATACGCAGTATTTT.